The source of this T cell receptor (beta chain) is a study of CD8 T cells in Susac syndrome. RNA in amounts of about 0.5 to 1 ug was reverse transcribed with random hexamers. TCRdb reprocessed the immunoSEQ multiplex PCR reads with MiXCR, giving one entry per CDR3 protein. The table lists 140,000 or so distinct CDR3 sequences, almost 96% of them singletons, with more than 0.075% in the top ten. This CDR3 is 17 amino acids long. Germline assignment: CDR1 LNHDA and CDR2 SQIVND (reference sequence). V shed 6 bases and J shed 8 bases, with 27 bases lying between them. General study findings and limits: As the study acknowledged, the number of individuals in its TCR sequencing and HLA analysis was relatively small. The CD4+ T cell repertoire of patients with Susac syndrome showed no detectable clonal expansion.

Patients having Susac syndrome satisfied recently defined diagnostic criteria for definite or probable disease. Isolation of CD8+ and CD4+ T cells was performed negatively, whereas enrichment of TEMRA cells was done by FACS. Turning to this clonotype: No antigen is known for it.

The chain links TRBV19 to TRBJ2-3; D is perhaps TRBD1 or TRBD2 (6 bases each). The sequence was collected from a human donor with Susac syndrome. The sample was CD4+ T cells from PBMCs. The CDR3 protein is CASRMSRGTGGSGTQYF. CDR3 coding DNA: TGTGCCAGTAGGATGAGTAGGGGGACTGGGGGCAGCGGTACGCAGTATTTT.